This passage covers 32 T cell receptor beta chains from one sample sequenced in a study of PD-1 blockade in mismatch repair-deficient tumors. Sequencing was performed with immunoSEQ multiplex PCR; in TCRdb, only in-frame clones are kept and a portion is missing. The table lists some 110,000 clones, about three quarters of them singletons, with 4% to 6% in the top ten. The sample here was peripheral blood, taken 60 to 65 weeks after starting pembrolizumab. Receptor source: an adult with mismatch repair-deficient cancer.

The sample holds one count of this clone. This chain joins TRBV2 and TRBJ2-3, with D possibly being TRBD2 (5 bases). V shed 2 bases and J shed 4 bases, with 13 bases lying between them. The CDR3 totals 15 residues. Germline-derived CDR1 and CDR2 are SNHLY and FYNNEI. The CDR3 DNA reads as TGTGCCAGCAGTGAAAATTACGCCGGGGCAGATACGCAGTATTTT. Translated, it gives CASSENYAGADTQYF.

The V call is TRBV19, the J call TRBJ1-5; 12 positions match TRBD1. Trimming took 0 bases from V and 6 from J; bases not matched to a gene: 9. Germline assignment: CDR1 LNHDA and CDR2 SQIVND (reference sequence). This CDR3 contains 18 residues. CDR3 amino acids: CASSIDHWGQGASQPQHF. CDR3 nucleotide sequence: TGTGCCAGTAGTATAGATCACTGGGGACAGGGGGCGAGTCAGCCCCAGCATTTT.

The chain employs TRBV30 and TRBJ1-3; TRBD1 aligns across 7 bases. From germline, CDR1 is GTSNPN and CDR2 SVGIG (reference sequence). The CDR3 runs 15 residues. Germline trimming cut 2 bases from V and 0 bases from J; bases unmatched to any gene: 4. Here the CDR3 reads CAWSSGGNSGNTIYF. In DNA form, the CDR3 reads TGTGCCTGGAGTTCAGGGGGGAACTCTGGAAACACCATATATTTT.

The chain recombines TRBV28 with TRBJ2-1, with D unresolved. Deletions cut 4 bases from V and 0 bases from J, with 13 bases between. The CDR3 runs 16 residues. From germline, CDR1 is MDHEN and CDR2 SYDVKM. The CDR3 DNA sequence: TGTGCCAGCAGTTCCCTTAACAGAAGCTCCTACAATGAGCAGTTCTTC. It codes for CASSSLNRSSYNEQFF.

This clone came up a few times. The chain carries TRBV4-1 and TRBJ2-5; 11 bases map to TRBD1. The CDR3 is made up of 17 amino acids. Germline CDR1 reads MGHRA; CDR2 reads YSYEKL. With 4 bases clipped from V and 1 base from J, the junction kept 8 bases outside the gene matches. The CDR3 nucleotides are TGCGCCAGCAGCCCTCCGGACAGGGGGCGGACCCAAGAGACCCAGTACTTC. Protein sequence: CASSPPDRGRTQETQYF.

This rearrangement joins TRBV25-1 to TRBJ1-5; D unclear. Germline values: CDR1 MGHDK, CDR2 SYGVNS. V lost 2 bases and J lost 4, with 12 bases in between. The CDR3 is 15 residues long. CDR3 coding DNA: TGTGCCAGCAGTGAACCCCTGGAGGGAAATCAGCCCCAGCATTTT. Its translation is CASSEPLEGNQPQHF.

This chain joins TRBV6-6 and TRBJ2-6, with TRBD2 identical over 8 bases. Germline V gives CDR1 MNHNY, CDR2 SVGAGI (reference sequence). Germline trimming cut 10 bases from V and 0 bases from J; bases unmatched to any gene: 5. This CDR3 is 15 amino acids long. CDR3 amino acids: CAISGVDSGANVLTF. CDR3 in DNA: TGTGCCATTAGCGGGGTGGACTCTGGGGCCAACGTCCTGACTTTC.

The CDR3 loop is CASPGDYLRGQRSYNEQFF. Written as DNA, the CDR3 is TGTGCCAGCCCGGGAGATTACCTCAGGGGACAGCGCTCCTACAATGAGCAGTTCTTC. The rearrangement joins TRBV21-1 to TRBJ2-1; the table calls TRBD1, which could not be checked here. TRBV21-1 is a listed pseudogene. The CDR3 has 19 amino acids.

The chain has TRBV15 and TRBJ2-1; 12 positions agree with TRBD2. Germline CDR1 LNHNV, CDR2 YYDKDF (reference sequence). The ends lost 4 bases at V and 0 bases at J; junction bases unmatched: 4. CDR3 size: 17 residues. CDR3 sequence reads: CATSTRTSGISYNEQFF. CDR3 sequence (DNA): TGTGCCACCAGCACAAGGACTAGCGGGATCTCCTACAATGAGCAGTTCTTC.

The rearrangement joins TRBV5-1 to TRBJ1-1, with D possibly being TRBD1 (5 bases). Deletions cut 0 bases from V and 1 base from J, with 10 bases between. The germline gives CDR1 SGHRS, CDR2 YFSETQ. The CDR3 sequence is 15 residues long. The CDR3 sequence: CASSLVQGQNTEAFF. The CDR3 DNA sequence: TGCGCCAGCAGCTTGGTTCAGGGCCAGAACACTGAAGCTTTCTTT.

The chain couples TRBV7-9 to TRBJ2-2; 7 bases align to TRBD2. Per the germline V gene, CDR1 is SEHNR and CDR2 is FQNEAQ (reference sequence). This CDR3 region has 15 residues. V was pared by 4 bases and J by 3 bases, with 5 bases of the junction left unmatched. DNA for the CDR3: TGTGCCAGCAGCTCTACTAGCGCCCACACCGGGGAGCTGTTTTTT. It translates to CASSSTSAHTGELFF. The full variable domain, rest sourced from reference TRBV7-9 and TRBJ2-2, is DTGVSQNPRHKITKRGQNVTFRCDPISEHNRLYWYRQTLGQGPEFLTYFQNEAQLEKSRLLSDRFSAERPKGSFSTLEIQRTEQGDSAMYLCASSSTSAHTGELFFGEGSRLTVL.

The V call is TRBV19, the J call TRBJ2-3; 7 bases fit TRBD2. Trimming at V came to 3 bases and at J to 3 bases, leaving 6 bases not matched to a gene. This CDR3 is 15 amino acids long. Germline-derived CDR1 and CDR2 are LNHDA and SQIVND (reference sequence). Here the CDR3 reads CASSIMAGDTDTQYF. CDR3 sequence (DNA): TGTGCCAGTAGTATCATGGCGGGAGATACAGATACGCAGTATTTT.

The chain uses TRBV15 and TRBJ2-5; D might be TRBD2 (6 bases). Between the trimmed V and J ends, which lost 3 bases and 8 bases, there was a span of 10 bases. CDR3 length: 12 residues. The germline gives CDR1 LNHNV, CDR2 YYDKDF (reference sequence). The CDR3 DNA reads TGTGCCACCAGCAGGGACGCGGGAACCCAGTACTTC. Protein product: CATSRDAGTQYF.

V usage is TRBV27 and J usage is TRBJ1-4; D not resolved. The CDR3 extends over 15 amino acids. The V gene lost 2 bases and the J gene lost 7 bases, with 14 bases spanning the gap. Germline assignment: CDR1 MNHEY and CDR2 SMNVEV (reference sequence). CDR3 bases: TGTGCCAGCAGTTTAATGGAGGGAGGGCGTGAAAAACTGTTTTTT. It yields the protein CASSLMEGGREKLFF.

This chain links TRBV5-6 with TRBJ2-2, with D possibly being TRBD1 (5 bases). This CDR3 contains 16 residues. V was pared by 0 bases and J by 5 bases, with 14 bases between. CDR1 is SGHDT and CDR2 is YYEEEE in the germline V gene. The DNA for the CDR3 is TGTGCCAGCAGCTTGGCCCTCAGGGATGGAACCGGGGAGCTGTTTTTT. Amino acid sequence: CASSLALRDGTGELFF.

The V and J genes are TRBV11-3 and TRBJ2-7, with D hard to call. The CDR3 is 14 amino acids. Per germline, CDR1 SGHNT and CDR2 YENEEA. The ends were cut back, 8 bases at V and 4 bases at J, with 18 bases in the middle. The DNA for the CDR3 is TGTGCCAGCGGAGCTTACGAGGTGTCATACGAGCAGTACTTC. Residues: CASGAYEVSYEQYF.

V is TRBV5-1 and J is TRBJ2-3; TRBD2 matches 9 bases. This CDR3 spans 18 amino acids. Trimming cost V 1 base and J 4 bases; bases outside gene matches: 13. CDR1 and CDR2 (germline): SGHRS, YFSETQ. This CDR3 reads CASSLPDWTSVGADTQYF. The DNA of the CDR3 is TGCGCCAGCAGCTTGCCAGACTGGACTAGCGTAGGGGCAGATACGCAGTATTTT.

This chain links TRBV19 with TRBJ2-1; D may be TRBD2 (7 bases). V lost 5 bases, J lost 8 bases, and 22 bases lay in between. Germline V gene lookup returns CDR1 LNHDA and CDR2 SQIVND (reference sequence). The CDR3 contains 16 residues. In DNA, the CDR3 is TGTGCCAGTAGTTGGTGGCGGGAGAGGGGGGTGGATGAGCAGTTCTTC. It yields the protein CASSWWRERGVDEQFF.

The V gene is TRBV15, the J gene TRBJ1-1; no clear D. V lost 3 bases, J lost 0 bases, and 8 bases lay in between. Germline V gives CDR1 LNHNV, CDR2 YYDKDF (reference sequence). The CDR3 is 14 amino acids. CDR3: CATSSAHMNTEAFF. In DNA, the CDR3 is TGTGCCACCAGCAGTGCCCACATGAACACTGAAGCTTTCTTT.

This clone was seen a few times. The chain links TRBV5-6 to TRBJ1-4, with a possible D match to TRBD1 (6 bases). The CDR3 is 16 residues long. Trimming removed 0 bases at V and 7 bases at J, with 16 bases between. Germline assignment: CDR1 SGHDT and CDR2 YYEEEE. CDR3 in DNA: TGTGCCAGCAGCTTGGCCAAGGCGGGACACACTGAAAAACTGTTTTTT. The encoded protein is CASSLAKAGHTEKLFF. Drawing the rest from reference TRBV5-6 and TRBJ1-4, the complete variable domain is DAGVTQSPTHLIKTRGQQVTLRCSPKSGHDTVSWYQQALGQGPQFIFQYYEEEERQRGNFPDRFSGHQFPNYSSELNVNALLLGDSALYLCASSLAKAGHTEKLFFGSGTQLSVL.

This clone was detected a few times. The chain employs TRBV5-6 and TRBJ1-2; 9 bases are shared with TRBD1. The V gene's germline CDR1 is SGHDT and CDR2 YYEEEE. The V and J ends lost 4 bases and 7 bases, in that order; junction bases with no gene match: 8. The CDR3 consists of 14 residues. The CDR3 loop is CASSAGDREGGYTF. Written as DNA, the CDR3 is TGTGCCAGCAGCGCGGGGGACAGGGAAGGTGGCTACACCTTC.

The chain carries TRBV11-2 and TRBJ2-3, with no clear D. This CDR3 comprises 14 residues. Germline assignment: CDR1 SGHAT and CDR2 FQNNGV. The V gene lost 7 bases and the J gene lost 6 bases, with 17 bases spanning the gap. The CDR3 DNA follows: TGTGCCAGCACCTCCGGCGTGTTTAGGGATACGCAGTATTTT. Protein sequence: CASTSGVFRDTQYF.

This rearrangement joins TRBV19 to TRBJ2-5; 8 nucleotides line up with TRBD2. The CDR3 loop spans 13 amino acids. CDR1 is LNHDA and CDR2 is SQIVND in the germline V gene (reference sequence). V gave up 10 bases and J gave up 9 bases; unmatched junction bases: 13. CDR3: CATAIAGPRAQYF. CDR3 coding DNA: TGTGCCACCGCCATAGCGGGACCCAGGGCCCAGTACTTC.

The J gene is TRBJ2-3, the V gene TRBV9; 14 nucleotides align to TRBD2. Germline V gives CDR1 SGDLS, CDR2 YYNGEE. The length of the CDR3 is 15 residues. J lost 5 bases, V lost 4 bases, and 3 bases had no gene match. CDR3 region: CASSPGTSGRDTQYF. CDR3 nucleotides: TGTGCCAGCAGCCCAGGGACTAGCGGGAGAGATACGCAGTATTTT. The full variable domain, rest sourced from reference TRBV9 and TRBJ2-3, is DSGVTQTPKHLITATGQRVTLRCSPRSGDLSVYWYQQSLDQGLQFLIQYYNGEERAKGNILERFSAQQFPDLHSELNLSSLELGDSALYFCASSPGTSGRDTQYFGPGTRLTVL.

This clone appeared a few times. The V gene is TRBV5-4, the J gene TRBJ1-1; 7 bases are a match to TRBD1. With 4 bases clipped from V and 2 bases from J, the junction kept 8 bases outside the gene matches. CDR3 length: 15 residues. CDR1 and CDR2 from the germline V gene are SGHNT and YYREEE (reference sequence). CDR3: CASSENNRGNTEAFF. The CDR3 DNA follows: TGTGCCAGCAGCGAAAATAACAGGGGAAACACTGAAGCTTTCTTT.

This clone was detected only a few times. The CDR3 nucleotides read TGTGCCAGCAGCTCCACAGGGAACACCGGGGAGCTGTTTTTT. Translation: CASSSTGNTGELFF. This chain links TRBV7-3 with TRBJ2-2; perhaps TRBD1 as D (5 bases). V was clipped by 4 bases and J by 1 base, with 7 bases between them. CDR3 size: 14 residues. CDR1 is SGHTA and CDR2 is FQGTGA in the germline V gene.

V is TRBV6-1 and J is TRBJ1-1; D is perhaps TRBD1 (5 bases). V was pared by 2 bases and J by 6 bases, with 16 bases between. From germline, CDR1 is MNHNS and CDR2 SASEGT. The CDR3 length is 15 residues. The CDR3 region has the DNA TGTGCCAGCAGTGAAAGGGGTACGGGGCGCGCTGAAGCTTTCTTT. Amino acids: CASSERGTGRAEAFF.

The J gene is TRBJ2-1, the V gene TRBV19, with 7 bases matching TRBD2. Germline V gene lookup returns CDR1 LNHDA and CDR2 SQIVND (reference sequence). The length of the CDR3 is 14 residues. V was clipped by 2 bases and J by 9 bases; unmatched bases: 7. The CDR3 loop reads CASSILSGKGEQFF. In DNA form, the CDR3 reads TGTGCCAGTAGTATACTCAGCGGGAAGGGTGAGCAGTTCTTC.

Ten or more counts support this clone. The chain has TRBV6-1 and TRBJ2-7; D assignment may be TRBD1 or TRBD2 (5 bases each). The CDR3 sequence is 14 residues long. The V end was cut by 1 base, the J end by 6 bases, with 13 bases between. The germline CDR1 and CDR2 sequences are MNHNS and SASEGT. CDR3 DNA: TGTGCCAGCAGTGAAGACGTGGCAGGGACCGAGCAGTACTTC. Protein sequence: CASSEDVAGTEQYF.

The gene calls are TRBV19 and TRBJ2-1; possible D gene TRBD2, 6 bases. V was clipped by 4 bases and J by 4 bases, with 11 bases between them. This CDR3 comprises 14 residues. Germline V lookup: CDR1 LNHDA, CDR2 SQIVND (reference sequence). This CDR3 is CASSSGISYNEQFF. CDR3 nucleotides: TGTGCCAGTAGTAGCGGGATTAGTTACAATGAGCAGTTCTTC.

The CDR3 region has the DNA TGTGCCAGCAGTGACCCCTACACAGATACGCAGTATTTT. This encodes CASSDPYTDTQYF. The V gene is TRBV2, the J gene TRBJ2-3; no reliable D call. V lost 3 bases and J 2 bases, leaving 6 bases between the germline ends. The CDR3 totals 13 residues. Germline V gives CDR1 SNHLY, CDR2 FYNNEI.

This clone was observed once. The V and J genes are TRBV9 and TRBJ2-3; 9 nucleotides line up with TRBD2. The CDR3 length is 14 residues. The V segment lost 7 bases and the J segment 5 bases; nucleotides outside the gene matches: 8. The germline CDR1 and CDR2 sequences are SGDLS and YYNGEE. The CDR3 coding sequence is TGTGCCAGCGGGATAGCGGGGGAGGTAGATACGCAGTATTTT. Residues: CASGIAGEVDTQYF.